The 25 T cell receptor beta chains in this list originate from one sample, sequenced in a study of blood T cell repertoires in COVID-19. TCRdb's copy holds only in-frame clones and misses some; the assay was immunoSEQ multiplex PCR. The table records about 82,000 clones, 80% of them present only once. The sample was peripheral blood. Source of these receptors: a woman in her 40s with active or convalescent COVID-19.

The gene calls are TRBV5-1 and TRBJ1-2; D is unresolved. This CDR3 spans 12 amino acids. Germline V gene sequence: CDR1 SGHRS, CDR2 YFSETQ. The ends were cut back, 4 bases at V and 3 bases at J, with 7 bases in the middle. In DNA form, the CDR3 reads TGCGCCAGCAGCCCAACGGACTATGGCTACACCTTC. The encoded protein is CASSPTDYGYTF.

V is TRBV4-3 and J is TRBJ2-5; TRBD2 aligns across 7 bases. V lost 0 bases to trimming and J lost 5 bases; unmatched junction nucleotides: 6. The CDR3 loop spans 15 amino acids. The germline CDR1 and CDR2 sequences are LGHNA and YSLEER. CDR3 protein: CASSQDLSGEETQYF. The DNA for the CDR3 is TGCGCCAGCAGCCAAGATTTGAGCGGGGAGGAGACCCAGTACTTC.

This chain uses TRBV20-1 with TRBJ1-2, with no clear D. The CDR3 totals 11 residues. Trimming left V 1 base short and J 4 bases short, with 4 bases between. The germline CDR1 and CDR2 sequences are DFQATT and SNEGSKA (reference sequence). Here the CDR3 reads CSARVRYGYTF. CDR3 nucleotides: TGCAGTGCTAGAGTTCGCTATGGCTACACCTTC.

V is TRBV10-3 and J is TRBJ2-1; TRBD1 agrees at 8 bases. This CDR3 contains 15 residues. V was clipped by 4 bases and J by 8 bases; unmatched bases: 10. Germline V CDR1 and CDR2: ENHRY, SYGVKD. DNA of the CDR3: TGTGCCATCAGTGGGGGCAGGGGGCGCTCGGATGAGCAGTTCTTC. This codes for CAISGGRGRSDEQFF.

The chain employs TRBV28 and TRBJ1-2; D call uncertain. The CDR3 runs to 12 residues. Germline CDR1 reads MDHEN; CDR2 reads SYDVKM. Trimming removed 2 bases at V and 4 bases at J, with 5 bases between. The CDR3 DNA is TGTGCCAGCAGTTTAGAGGGCTATGGCTACACCTTC. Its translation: CASSLEGYGYTF.

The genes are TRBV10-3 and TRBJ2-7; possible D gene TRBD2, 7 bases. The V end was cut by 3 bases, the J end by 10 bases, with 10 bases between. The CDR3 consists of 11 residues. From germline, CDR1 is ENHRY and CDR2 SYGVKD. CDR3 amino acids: CAISDGGAQYF. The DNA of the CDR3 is TGTGCCATCAGTGATGGGGGGGCACAGTACTTC.

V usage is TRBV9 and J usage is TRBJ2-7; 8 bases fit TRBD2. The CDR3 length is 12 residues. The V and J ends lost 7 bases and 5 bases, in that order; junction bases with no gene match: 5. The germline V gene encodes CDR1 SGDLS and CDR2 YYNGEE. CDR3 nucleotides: TGTGCCAGCGGGACTAGACCCCACGAGCAGTACTTC. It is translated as CASGTRPHEQYF.

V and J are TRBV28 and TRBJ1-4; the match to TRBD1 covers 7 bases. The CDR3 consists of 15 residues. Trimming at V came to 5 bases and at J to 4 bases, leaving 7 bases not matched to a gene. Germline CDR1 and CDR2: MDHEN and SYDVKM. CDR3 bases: TGTGCCAGCAGTCCCCTCGGACAGGTTAATGAAAAACTGTTTTTT. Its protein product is CASSPLGQVNEKLFF. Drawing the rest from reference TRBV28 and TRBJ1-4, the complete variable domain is DVKVTQSSRYLVKRTGEKVFLECVQDMDHENMFWYRQDPGLGLRLIYFSYDVKMKEKGDIPEGYSVSREKKERFSLILESASTNQTSMYLCASSPLGQVNEKLFFGSGTQLSVL.

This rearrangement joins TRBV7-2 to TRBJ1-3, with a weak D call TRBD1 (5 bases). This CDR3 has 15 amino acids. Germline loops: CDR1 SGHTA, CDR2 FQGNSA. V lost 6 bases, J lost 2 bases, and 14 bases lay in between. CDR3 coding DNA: TGTGCCAGCAGATCCACCGGGGGGGCTGGAAACACCATATATTTT. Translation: CASRSTGGAGNTIYF.

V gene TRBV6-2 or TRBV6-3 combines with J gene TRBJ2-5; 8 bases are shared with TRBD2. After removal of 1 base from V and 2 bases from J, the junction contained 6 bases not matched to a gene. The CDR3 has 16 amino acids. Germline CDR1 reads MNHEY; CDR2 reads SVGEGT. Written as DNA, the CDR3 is TGTGCCAGCAGTTACTTGGGACTAGAGATACAAGAGACCCAGTACTTC. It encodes CASSYLGLEIQETQYF.

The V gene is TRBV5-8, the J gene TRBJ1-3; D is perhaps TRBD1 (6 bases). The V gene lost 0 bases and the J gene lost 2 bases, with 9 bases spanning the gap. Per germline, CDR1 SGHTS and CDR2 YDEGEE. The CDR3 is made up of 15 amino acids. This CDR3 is CASSLAWTAGNTIYF. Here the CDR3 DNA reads TGTGCCAGCAGCTTGGCATGGACAGCTGGAAACACCATATATTTT.

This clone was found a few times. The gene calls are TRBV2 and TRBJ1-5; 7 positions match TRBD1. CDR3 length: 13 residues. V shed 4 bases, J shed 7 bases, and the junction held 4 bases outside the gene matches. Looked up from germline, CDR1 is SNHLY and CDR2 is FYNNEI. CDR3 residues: CASSVRGHQPQHF. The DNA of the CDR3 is TGTGCCAGCAGTGTTAGGGGGCACCAGCCCCAGCATTTT.

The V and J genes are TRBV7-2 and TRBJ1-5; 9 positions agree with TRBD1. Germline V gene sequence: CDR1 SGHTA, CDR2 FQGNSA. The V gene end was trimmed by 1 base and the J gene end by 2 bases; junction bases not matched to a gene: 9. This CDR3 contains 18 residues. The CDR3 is CASSLVGTGMSGNQPQHF. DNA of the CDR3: TGTGCCAGCAGCTTAGTTGGGACAGGGATGAGTGGCAATCAGCCCCAGCATTTT. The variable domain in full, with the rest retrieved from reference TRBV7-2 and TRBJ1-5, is GAGVSQSPSNKVTEKGKDVELRCDPISGHTALYWYRQSLGQGLEFLIYFQGNSAPDKSGLPSDRFSAERTGGSVSTLTIQRTQQEDSAVYLCASSLVGTGMSGNQPQHFGDGTRLSIL.

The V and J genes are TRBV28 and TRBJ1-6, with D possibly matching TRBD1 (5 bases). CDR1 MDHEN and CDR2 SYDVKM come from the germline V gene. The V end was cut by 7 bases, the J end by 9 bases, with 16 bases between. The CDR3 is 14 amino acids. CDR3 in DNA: TGTGCCAGCACCACGGCAGGGAGGTCTTCACCCCTCCACTTT. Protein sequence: CASTTAGRSSPLHF.

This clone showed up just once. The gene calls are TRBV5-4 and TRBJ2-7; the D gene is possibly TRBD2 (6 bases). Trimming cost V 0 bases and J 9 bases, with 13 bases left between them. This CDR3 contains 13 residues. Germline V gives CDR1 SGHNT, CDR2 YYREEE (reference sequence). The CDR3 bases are TGTGCCAGCAGCTTGGAACGGGGGACCTCGCAGTACTTC. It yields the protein CASSLERGTSQYF.

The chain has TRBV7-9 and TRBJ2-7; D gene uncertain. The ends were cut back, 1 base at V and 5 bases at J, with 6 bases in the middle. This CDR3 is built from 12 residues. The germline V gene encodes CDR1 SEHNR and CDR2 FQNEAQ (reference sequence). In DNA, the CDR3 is TGTGCCAGCAGCTTAGACAGCAACGAGCAGTACTTC. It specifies CASSLDSNEQYF.

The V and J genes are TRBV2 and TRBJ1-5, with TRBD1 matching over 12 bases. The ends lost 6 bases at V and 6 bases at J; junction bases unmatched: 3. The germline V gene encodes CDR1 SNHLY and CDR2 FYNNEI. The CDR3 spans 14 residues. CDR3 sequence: CASRGTGGRQPQHF. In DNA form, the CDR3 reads TGTGCCAGCAGAGGGACAGGGGGCCGTCAGCCCCAGCATTTT.

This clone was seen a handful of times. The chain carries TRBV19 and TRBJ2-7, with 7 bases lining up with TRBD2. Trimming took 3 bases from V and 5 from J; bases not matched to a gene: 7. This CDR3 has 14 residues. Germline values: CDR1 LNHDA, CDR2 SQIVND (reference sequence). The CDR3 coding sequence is TGTGCCAGTAGTATTACTAGCGACCCCCACGAGCAGTACTTC. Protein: CASSITSDPHEQYF.

The DNA for the CDR3 is TGTGCCAGCAGCTTAGATCGGAGGGAGCAGTTCTTC. Translation: CASSLDRREQFF. The V gene is TRBV11-2, the J gene TRBJ2-1; possible D gene TRBD2, 5 bases. The CDR3 covers 12 residues. The ends were cut back, 0 bases at V and 10 bases at J, with 7 bases in the middle. Germline CDR1 is SGHAT and CDR2 is FQNNGV. Filled out from reference TRBV11-2 and TRBJ2-1, the complete variable domain reads EAGVAQSPRYKIIEKRQSVAFWCNPISGHATLYWYQQILGQGPKLLIQFQNNGVVDDSQLPKDRFSAERLKGVDSTLKIQPAKLEDSAVYLCASSLDRREQFFGPGTRLTVL.

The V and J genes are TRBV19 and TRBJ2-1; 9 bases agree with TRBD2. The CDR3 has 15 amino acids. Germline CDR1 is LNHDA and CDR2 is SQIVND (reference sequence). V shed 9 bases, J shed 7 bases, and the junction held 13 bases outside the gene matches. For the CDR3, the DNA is TGTGCCAGCACATATTTTGCGGGAGGGCCGAATGAGCAGTTCTTC. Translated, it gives CASTYFAGGPNEQFF.

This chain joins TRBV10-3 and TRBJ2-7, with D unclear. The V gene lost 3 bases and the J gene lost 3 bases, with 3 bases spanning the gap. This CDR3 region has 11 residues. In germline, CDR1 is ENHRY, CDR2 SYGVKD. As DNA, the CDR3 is TGTGCCATCAGTGATAACTACGAGCAGTACTTC. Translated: CAISDNYEQYF.

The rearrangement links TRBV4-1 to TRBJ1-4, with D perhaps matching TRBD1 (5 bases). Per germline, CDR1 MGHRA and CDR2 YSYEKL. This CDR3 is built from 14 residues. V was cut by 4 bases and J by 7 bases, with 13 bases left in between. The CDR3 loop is CASSPHGGIEKLFF. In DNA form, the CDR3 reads TGCGCCAGCAGCCCTCACGGGGGTATTGAAAAACTGTTTTTT.

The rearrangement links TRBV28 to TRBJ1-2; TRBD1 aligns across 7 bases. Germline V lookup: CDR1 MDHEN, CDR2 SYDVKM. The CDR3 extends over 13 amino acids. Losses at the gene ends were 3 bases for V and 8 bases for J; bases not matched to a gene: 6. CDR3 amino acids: CASSFLTGQGYTF. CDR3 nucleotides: TGTGCCAGCAGTTTTCTGACAGGGCAGGGCTACACCTTC.

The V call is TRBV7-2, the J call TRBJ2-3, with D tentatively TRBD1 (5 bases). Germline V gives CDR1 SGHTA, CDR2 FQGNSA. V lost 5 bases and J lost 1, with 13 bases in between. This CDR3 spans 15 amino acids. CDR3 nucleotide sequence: TGTGCCAGCAGCCGCCAGGGTCAGGGCACAGATACGCAGTATTTT. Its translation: CASSRQGQGTDTQYF.

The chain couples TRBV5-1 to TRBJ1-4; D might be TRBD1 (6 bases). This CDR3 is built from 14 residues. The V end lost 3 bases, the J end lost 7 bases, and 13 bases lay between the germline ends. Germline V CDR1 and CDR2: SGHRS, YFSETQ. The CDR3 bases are TGCGCCAGCAGCTCCGGGGGGGCGGGTGAAAAACTGTTTTTT. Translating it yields CASSSGGAGEKLFF.